The 10 T cell receptor beta chains below were found in one sample sequenced in a study of tumor-infiltrating lymphocytes in oesophageal squamous cell carcinoma. TCRdb used MiXCR to reprocess the PCR reads, holding one entry per CDR3 protein. This table has approximately 17,000 distinct CDR3 sequences, approximately 43% appearing once. Input material: blood. The receptors come from a female donor with esophageal squamous cell carcinoma.

On this clonotype itself: This may be a read error: a much more frequent sequence differs by one nucleotide. The CDR3 DNA sequence: TGTGCCAGCAGGAGTGAGCAGGGGAGCAATGAGCAGTACTTC. Its protein is CASRSEQGSNEQYF. The chain couples TRBV2 to TRBJ2-4; D is possibly TRBD1 (6 bases). The germline gives CDR1 SNHLY, CDR2 FYNNEI. The CDR3 is 14 residues long. V was clipped by 6 bases and J by 13 bases, with 22 bases between them.

J is TRBJ2-6 and V is TRBV7-7; weak D call: TRBD1 (5 bases). The germline V gene encodes CDR1 SSHAT and CDR2 FNYEAQ (reference sequence). The CDR3 length is 14 residues. CDR3 coding DNA: TGTGCTATCAGGGATGGTGAGGGGGCCAACGTCCTGACTTTC. Protein product: CAIRDGEGANVLTF. Complete variable domain (other parts from reference TRBV7-7 and TRBJ2-6): GAGVSQSPRYKVTKRGQDVTLRCDPISSHATLYWYQQALGQGPEFLTYFNYEAQPDKSGLPSDRFSAERPEGSISTLTIQRTEQRDSAMYRCAIRDGEGANVLTFGAGSRLTVL.

In its sample, this clonotype was seen a few times. One end of the junction does not line up with germline, which may come from a read error. The chain employs TRBV5-3 and TRBJ2-7; 14 positions match TRBD2. The DNA end is a closer match to TRBJ2-1, so the J assignment may be wrong. TRBV5-3 is an ORF for which the function is uncertain. The CDR3 consists of 16 residues. CDR3 sequence reads: CASSLGGTSGRNEQFF. The CDR3, as DNA: TGCGCCAGCAGCTTGGGAGGGACTAGCGGGAGAAATGAGCAGTTCTTC.

The chain has TRBV7-3 and TRBJ2-5, with 13 bases lining up with TRBD2. The J call may be mistaken, given a closer DNA end match to TRBJ2-1. Germline values: CDR1 SGHTA, CDR2 FQGTGA. This CDR3 spans 15 amino acids. Written as DNA, the CDR3 is TGTGCCAGCAGCTGGACTAGCGGGAGCTACAATGAGCAGTTCTTC. It translates to CASSWTSGSYNEQFF.

This chain joins TRBV11-2 and TRBJ2-1; 7 bases are a match to TRBD2. The J call may not be correct, given that the DNA end is closer to TRBJ2-7. Germline loops: CDR1 SGHAT, CDR2 FQNNGV. This CDR3 region has 13 residues. The CDR3 DNA reads TGTGCCAGCAGCTCAAGGGCGGGGGTCGAGCAGTACTTC. Its protein product is CASSSRAGVEQYF.

This clonotype was counted ten times or more. This rearrangement joins TRBV2 to TRBJ1-1, with D perhaps matching TRBD1 (5 bases). The CDR3 loop spans 14 amino acids. The germline CDR1 and CDR2 sequences are SNHLY and FYNNEI. V gave up 6 bases and J gave up 1 base, with 12 bases separating them. CDR3 sequence (DNA): TGTGCCAGCAGGGAGGGGCTGGGGAACACTGAAGCTTTCTTT. It translates to CASREGLGNTEAFF.

The rearrangement uses TRBV6-6 and TRBJ2-3, with D possibly called TRBD1 or TRBD2 (5 bases each). The tail of the sequence fits TRBJ2-7 better, so the J call may be wrong. Germline values: CDR1 MNHNY, CDR2 SVGAGI (reference sequence). CDR3 length equals 16 residues. The CDR3: CASSYSKGRRSDEQYF. Here the CDR3 DNA reads TGTGCCAGCAGTTACTCTAAGGGACGGAGATCGGACGAGCAGTACTTC.

This clonotype was counted many times. The chain has TRBV6-1 and TRBJ2-7, with D perhaps TRBD1 (6 bases). Germline V gives CDR1 MNHNS, CDR2 SASEGT. V shed 2 bases and J shed 3 bases, with 14 bases lying between them. The CDR3 has 15 amino acids. The CDR3 region is CASSETRGVGYEQYF. The DNA for the CDR3 is TGTGCCAGCAGTGAAACCAGGGGTGTTGGCTACGAGCAGTACTTC.

The V and J genes are TRBV7-6 and TRBJ2-3; 9 bases fit TRBD1. The CDR3 loop spans 14 amino acids. The V gene end was trimmed by 5 bases and the J gene end by 4 bases; junction bases not matched to a gene: 4. Germline CDR1 SGHVS, CDR2 FNYEAQ. CDR3 protein: CASSRDRAADTQYF. CDR3 sequence (DNA): TGTGCCAGCAGCCGGGACAGGGCCGCAGATACGCAGTATTTT.

On this clonotype: In this CDR3 the conserved last residue, phenylalanine or tryptophan, is missing, so a read error is likely. The DNA is left out, because the CDR3 cannot be placed on it with certainty; the CDR3 is given as TCRdb lists it. The chain employs TRBV5-3 and TRBJ2-5; the table's D call of TRBD1 was not tested on the DNA. TRBV5-3 counts as an open reading frame of uncertain function. The CDR3 has 17 residues if both end residues are counted. CDR3 protein: CASSHRTGGIDGYTFGS.